Below, 30 T cell receptor beta chains from the same sample are listed, as sequenced in a study of tumor-infiltrating lymphocytes in primary liver carcinoma. From about 0.5 ug of total RNA, TCR beta-specific cDNA was reverse-transcribed using a constant-region primer. Slightly modified ARM-PCR served as the procedure for the TCR beta libraries. These libraries came from three rounds of nested multiplex PCR. Use of TRBV1-TRBV30 forward primers with a C-beta reverse primer characterized the first two PCR rounds, which lasted around 11 cycles each. TCRdb ran MiXCR on the multiplex PCR reads and lists one entry per CDR3 protein. The sample lists 180,000 or so distinct CDR3 sequences; approximately 60% were seen once. Germline DNA was extracted alongside blood RNA, which was obtained from unsorted whole blood. Sequencing was done on a sample of peripheral blood. Every receptor here comes from a man aged 40-49 years with primary liver carcinoma and hepatitis B virus infection.

In the case of this clonotype: The junction differs from germline at one of its ends, possibly a read error. This chain links TRBV10-2 with TRBJ1-2, with no clear D. The CDR3 contains 13 residues. Per the germline V gene, CDR1 is WSHSY and CDR2 is SAAADI. The CDR3 nucleotides are TGCGCCAGCAGTGAAGAGGGAAACTATAGCTACACCTTC. It specifies CASSEEGNYSYTF.

The sample holds many counts of this clonotype. The rearrangement links TRBV11-2 to TRBJ2-1; TRBD2 is a possible D gene (5 bases). This CDR3 contains 15 residues. Germline loops: CDR1 SGHAT, CDR2 FQNNGV. V was shortened by 2 bases and J by 2 bases, with 10 bases between the two germline ends. DNA for the CDR3: TGTGCCAGCAGCTTAACCGACTACCCCTACAATGAGCAGTTCTTC. It codes for CASSLTDYPYNEQFF.

This clonotype was observed at least ten times. This sequence joins TRBV11-3 and TRBJ2-3, with TRBD2 identical over 7 bases. Trimming removed 1 base from V and 5 bases from J; junction bases left unmatched: 6. The CDR3 consists of 15 residues. CDR1 and CDR2 (germline): SGHNT, YENEEA. CDR3 nucleotide sequence: TGTGCCAGCAGCTTAGGGGCTAGCGGAAAAGATACGCAGTATTTT. This encodes CASSLGASGKDTQYF.

The chain employs TRBV5-6 and TRBJ1-2; 8 nucleotides align to TRBD1. Trimming at V came to 2 bases and at J to 3 bases, leaving 9 bases not matched to a gene. The V gene's germline CDR1 is SGHDT and CDR2 YYEEEE. CDR3 size: 16 residues. CDR3 sequence: CASSFEPGQAYYGYTF. DNA of the CDR3: TGTGCCAGCAGCTTTGAACCGGGACAGGCGTACTATGGCTACACCTTC.

As to this clonotype: Here the CDR3 omits its conserved ending phenylalanine or tryptophan, so a read error is the likely source. V usage is TRBV28 and J usage is TRBJ1-5; D ambiguous. CDR1 is MDHEN, CDR2 SYDVKM, per germline. Trimming left V 6 bases short and J 4 bases short, with 25 bases between. The CDR3 contains 18 residues. The CDR3 nucleotides read TGTGCCAGCAGCCCTAGTATCGGCCTGGGCAGCTTGAATCAGCCCCAGCATTCT. It yields the protein CASSPSIGLGSLNQPQHS.

This clonotype was observed a handful of times. The chain combines TRBV5-4 with TRBJ1-6; no clear D gene. V was pared by 4 bases and J by 7 bases, with 9 bases between. The V gene's germline CDR1 is SGHNT and CDR2 YYREEE (reference sequence). The CDR3 extends over 13 amino acids. The CDR3, as DNA: TGTGCCAGCAGCCCGGAACCAAATTCACCCCTCCACTTT. Amino acid sequence: CASSPEPNSPLHF.

This clonotype was seen a handful of times. The CDR3 is CASTNSGGGNTGELFF. DNA for the CDR3: TGTGCCAGCACCAACTCTGGTGGGGGGAACACCGGGGAGCTGTTTTTT. This chain uses TRBV7-8 with TRBJ2-2; D may be TRBD1 or TRBD2 (5 bases each). The V gene's germline CDR1 is SGHVS and CDR2 FQNEAQ. This CDR3 is 16 amino acids long. Trimming cost V 7 bases and J 1 base, with 16 bases left between them.

Concerning this clonotype: The germline gene is not matched at one end of the junction; a read error may be the cause. The chain uses TRBV5-5 and TRBJ1-2; D call uncertain. Germline CDR1 reads SGHKS; CDR2 reads YYEKEE (reference sequence). The CDR3 has 12 amino acids. CDR3 region: CASKETTYGYTF. The CDR3, as DNA: TGTGCCAGCAAAGAGACAACCTATGGCTACACCTTT.

Worth noting for this clonotype: This sequence may be a read error, since a much larger clone differs from it by one base. This chain joins TRBV6-6 and TRBJ1-2; D gene ambiguous. The germline CDR1 and CDR2 sequences are MNHNY and SVGAGI (reference sequence). The CDR3 totals 13 residues. In DNA form, the CDR3 reads TGTGCCACCAGTGTATCAGACAACTATGGCTACACCTTC. This translates into CATSVSDNYGYTF.

The chain recombines TRBV12-3 or TRBV12-4 with TRBJ2-7, with 9 bases matching TRBD1. The J segment lost 3 bases and the V segment lost 4 bases, leaving 10 bases of the junction unmatched. This CDR3 is built from 16 residues. The CDR3 loop reads CASSSYPAGQGYEQYF. The CDR3 nucleotides are TGTGCCAGCAGTTCCTATCCCGCGGGACAGGGCTACGAGCAGTACTTC.

The genes are TRBV6-1 and TRBJ2-5; the D gene is possibly TRBD1 (5 bases). CDR1 MNHNS and CDR2 SASEGT come from the germline V gene. V lost 7 bases and J 7 bases, leaving 16 bases between the germline ends. This CDR3 region has 13 residues. The CDR3 spells CASTETARGTQYF. Written as DNA, the CDR3 is TGTGCCAGCACCGAGACAGCAAGAGGGACCCAGTACTTC.

In regard to this clonotype: Being one base from a much bigger clone, this may be a read error. This chain joins TRBV4-1 and TRBJ2-1; D possibly corresponds to TRBD2 (6 bases). CDR1 is MGHRA and CDR2 is YSYEKL in the germline V gene. Trimming cost V 0 bases and J 2 bases, with 14 bases left between them. The CDR3 has 17 amino acids. The CDR3 region is CASSQDLGTSTYNEQFF. As DNA, the CDR3 is TGCGCCAGCAGCCAAGATCTAGGAACTAGCACCTACAATGAGCAGTTCTTC.

The chain uses TRBV20-1 and TRBJ1-4; 7 bases line up with TRBD1. CDR3 length equals 14 residues. CDR1 is DFQATT, CDR2 SNEGSKA, per germline (reference sequence). V was clipped by 4 bases and J by 8 bases; unmatched bases: 10. As DNA, the CDR3 is TGCAGTGCTAAGACAGGGCCACCGAGGGAAAAACTGTTTTTT. This translates into CSAKTGPPREKLFF.

The chain uses TRBV7-9 and TRBJ2-3, with no clear D. Per germline, CDR1 SEHNR and CDR2 FQNEAQ (reference sequence). The CDR3 spans 13 residues. The ends were cut back, 5 bases at V and 1 base at J, with 7 bases in the middle. The CDR3 spells CASSREGTDTQYF. The DNA for the CDR3 is TGTGCCAGCAGCCGTGAAGGCACAGATACGCAGTATTTT.

This clonotype was counted a few times. The chain combines TRBV30 with TRBJ1-2; TRBD1 agrees at 9 bases. J gave up 3 bases and V 3 bases, and 14 bases lay outside the gene matches. The CDR3 runs to 17 residues. Germline-derived CDR1 and CDR2 are GTSNPN and SVGIG (reference sequence). CDR3 bases: TGTGCCTGGAGACCTTTACAGACAGGGGGAAATGACTATGGCTACACCTTC. Translating gives CAWRPLQTGGNDYGYTF.

This clonotype came up a few times. This chain uses TRBV13 with TRBJ2-2; 7 nucleotides align to TRBD2. The trim removed 4 bases at V and 6 bases at J, leaving 8 bases unmatched. Germline-derived CDR1 and CDR2 are PRHDT and FYEKMQ (reference sequence). This CDR3 spans 15 amino acids. CDR3 coding DNA: TGTGCCAGCAGCTCCCTTGGCGGGAGCTCCGGGGAGCTGTTTTTT. Translating it yields CASSSLGGSSGELFF.

Regarding this clonotype: Since no conserved phenylalanine or tryptophan closes the CDR3, a read error is the likely cause. This chain links TRBV29-1 with TRBJ2-5, with 8 bases fitting TRBD2. Germline CDR1 SQVTM, CDR2 ANQGSEA. This CDR3 has 14 residues. The CDR3 sequence: CSVAYSGTDEIQYL. In nucleotides, the CDR3 is TGCAGCGTTGCTTATAGCGGGACGGATGAGATCCAGTACCTC.

In this sample, this clonotype turned up once. This chain links TRBV6-6 with TRBJ2-7; 12 bases line up with TRBD2. The V gene's germline CDR1 is MNHNY and CDR2 SVGAGI (reference sequence). This CDR3 is 15 amino acids long. V was clipped by 6 bases and J by 2 bases; unmatched bases: 5. CDR3 sequence (DNA): TGTGCCAGCAGAGCTGCTAGCGGGAGGGCCTACGAGCAGTACTTC. This translates into CASRAASGRAYEQYF.

The chain recombines TRBV29-1 with TRBJ2-7; tentative D call: TRBD1 (6 bases). The V gene lost 8 bases and the J gene lost 2 bases, with 13 bases spanning the gap. The CDR3 runs 12 residues. Looked up from germline, CDR1 is SQVTM and CDR2 is ANQGSEA. The CDR3 region is CSIETGPYEQYF. The CDR3 nucleotides are TGCAGCATAGAGACAGGTCCCTACGAGCAGTACTTC.

The chain is built from TRBV5-4 and TRBJ1-1; D gene uncertain. The CDR3 consists of 13 residues. From germline, CDR1 is SGHNT and CDR2 YYREEE (reference sequence). With 0 bases removed from V and 3 bases from J, the gap between germline ends came to 6 bases. CDR3 region: CASSLGQDTEAFF. CDR3 DNA sequence: TGTGCCAGCAGCTTGGGTCAGGACACTGAAGCTTTCTTT.

The chain links TRBV12-3 or TRBV12-4 to TRBJ1-3, with unresolved D. Trimming removed 3 bases from V and 4 bases from J, with 13 bases in between. This CDR3 contains 15 residues. The CDR3 is CASSFSLRTGNTIYF. For the CDR3, the DNA is TGTGCCAGCAGTTTCTCTTTACGGACGGGAAACACCATATATTTT.

Regarding this clonotype: Sequence at one end of the junction differs from germline and may be a read error. This chain uses TRBV11-2 with TRBJ2-7, with TRBD2 identical over 15 bases. The CDR3 consists of 17 residues. From germline, CDR1 is SGHAT and CDR2 FQNNGV. This chain's CDR3 is CASRQGLAGGWSYEHYF. CDR3 nucleotides: TGTGCCAGCAGACAAGGACTAGCGGGAGGGTGGTCCTACGAGCACTACTTC.

About this clonotype: The final CDR3 position lacks the conserved phenylalanine or tryptophan, pointing to a likely read error. The V call is TRBV11-2, the J call TRBJ2-7; 8 nucleotides align to TRBD1. CDR1 and CDR2 from the germline V gene are SGHAT and FQNNGV. After removal of 5 bases from V and 2 bases from J, the junction contained 8 bases not matched to a gene. The CDR3 runs 15 residues. The CDR3 sequence is CASSIAGGRAYEQYI. CDR3 coding DNA: TGTGCCAGCAGCATAGCAGGGGGCCGGGCCTACGAGCAGTACATC.

The rearrangement links TRBV12-3 or TRBV12-4 to TRBJ2-3; D unresolved. The V end was cut by 9 bases, the J end by 1 base, with 29 bases between. The CDR3 loop spans 19 amino acids. CDR3 amino acids: CASPPRVDDLGIGTDTQYF. CDR3 DNA sequence: TGTGCCAGTCCCCCTAGAGTGGACGACCTTGGGATCGGCACAGATACGCAGTATTTT.

Points on this clonotype: A clone one base away is much larger, so this may be a read error. Without the conserved terminal phenylalanine or tryptophan, this CDR3 likely stems from a read error. This chain uses TRBV11-2 with TRBJ2-3; a possible D gene is TRBD2 (6 bases). CDR1 is SGHAT and CDR2 is FQNNGV in the germline V gene. The CDR3 runs to 17 residues. The ends were cut back, 0 bases at V and 3 bases at J, with 16 bases in the middle. The chain's CDR3 is CASSLDRRWDWTDTQYY. CDR3 DNA sequence: TGTGCCAGCAGCTTAGATAGACGGTGGGACTGGACAGATACGCAGTATTAT.

V gene TRBV6-2 or TRBV6-3 combines with J gene TRBJ2-3; the match to TRBD2 covers 8 bases. The CDR3 extends over 16 amino acids. V lost 5 bases and J lost 0; bases outside the gene matches: 7. Looked up from germline, CDR1 is MNHEY and CDR2 is SVGEGT. This CDR3 is CASSENSSGSTDTQYF. DNA for the CDR3: TGTGCCAGCAGTGAAAACTCTAGCGGGAGCACAGATACGCAGTATTTT.

For this clonotype: Sequence at one end of the junction differs from germline and may be a read error. The genes are TRBV7-8 and TRBJ2-5; 14 bases line up with TRBD2. The CDR3 loop spans 17 amino acids. Looked up from germline, CDR1 is SGHVS and CDR2 is FQNEAQ. The CDR3 protein is CANSDWTSGRLEETQYF. The CDR3 nucleotides read TGTGCCAACAGCGATTGGACTAGCGGGAGGTTAGAAGAGACCCAGTACTTC.

This clonotype was counted many times. The chain couples TRBV6-6 to TRBJ2-5, with 9 bases aligning to TRBD1. Germline CDR1 is MNHNY and CDR2 is SVGAGI (reference sequence). V shed 6 bases and J 6 bases; nucleotides not matched to a gene: 8. This CDR3 spans 14 amino acids. The CDR3 coding sequence is TGTGCCAGCAGACAGGGGGCGACTTTCCAGACCCAGTACTTC. Translation gives CASRQGATFQTQYF.

There are a few counts of this clonotype. The chain carries TRBV24-1 and TRBJ1-1; 7 nucleotides match TRBD1. In germline, CDR1 is KGHDR, CDR2 SFDVKD. CDR3 length equals 15 residues. V lost 0 bases to trimming and J lost 8 bases; unmatched junction nucleotides: 8. DNA of the CDR3: TGTGCCACCAGTGATTTGGGAGGGGGCAATTCGGAAGCTTTCTTT. This codes for CATSDLGGGNSEAFF.

This clonotype appeared a single time. The chain carries TRBV6-6 and TRBJ2-7; possibly TRBD1 for D (6 bases). The germline V and J ends were trimmed by 4 bases and 5 bases, with 18 bases remaining between them. Germline lookup yields CDR1 MNHNY and CDR2 SVGAGI (reference sequence). The CDR3 sequence is 15 residues long. DNA for the CDR3: TGTGCCAGCAGTTCCGGGACAAGGGGGATGCACGAGCAGTACTTC. It is translated as CASSSGTRGMHEQYF.